The 23 T cell receptor beta chains in this list originate from one sample, sequenced in a study of regulatory T cells in long-lasting Graves disease. The authors built TCR beta libraries using iRepertoire HTBI primers and Arm-PCR of CDR3 regions. One entry per CDR3 protein, called by TCRdb with MiXCR from the multiplex PCR reads. The table lists 440,000 or so distinct CDR3 sequences, 15% of them singletons. Time point described: newly diagnosed GD, antithyroid drugs for less than 3 months. Making the TCR library involved RNA that had been extracted from PBMCs. These data were also reused for a study on T cells in Graves' hyperthyroidism and ophthalmopathy.

This sample comprised peripheral blood mononuclear cells (PBMCs), obtained at new diagnosis, from a patient treated with antithyroid drugs. The receptor set was obtained from a woman aged 25-40 years with Graves disease.

This clonotype was observed many times. The chain links TRBV7-2 to TRBJ1-2, with D possibly being TRBD1 (5 bases). The germline V gene has CDR1 SGHTA and CDR2 FQGNSA. The length of the CDR3 is 15 residues. The V and J ends lost 4 bases and 3 bases respectively, with 15 bases between them. This CDR3 is CASSSRQTRYYGYTF. CDR3 nucleotide sequence: TGTGCCAGCAGCTCACGACAGACCCGATACTATGGCTACACCTTC.

This clonotype was seen only a few times. V usage is TRBV7-3 and J usage is TRBJ2-6, with 10 bases matching TRBD2. The CDR3 is 18 residues long. The ends lost 5 bases at V and 2 bases at J; junction bases unmatched: 9. Germline CDR1 SGHTA, CDR2 FQGTGA. CDR3 sequence reads: CASSPRAGGPAGANVLTF. CDR3 DNA: TGTGCCAGCAGCCCCCGAGCGGGAGGGCCTGCTGGGGCCAACGTCCTGACTTTC.

This clonotype came up many times. Here the CDR3 reads CSASGRTYNEQFF. The CDR3 bases are TGCAGTGCTAGCGGGAGAACGTACAATGAGCAGTTCTTC. The chain recombines TRBV20-1 with TRBJ2-1, with D possibly matching TRBD2 (6 bases). Per the germline V gene, CDR1 is DFQATT and CDR2 is SNEGSKA (reference sequence). Trimming pared 3 bases from V and 4 bases from J, leaving 10 bases between. CDR3 size: 13 residues.

In its sample, this clonotype was seen many times. The CDR3 region is CASTETSQGAEQYF. For the CDR3, the DNA is TGTGCCAGCACTGAGACCAGCCAGGGCGCCGAGCAGTACTTC. The V and J genes are TRBV2 and TRBJ2-7; perhaps TRBD1 as D (5 bases). This CDR3 has 14 amino acids. Germline V CDR1 and CDR2: SNHLY, FYNNEI. V lost 7 bases and J lost 6, with 19 bases in between.

This clonotype was seen repeatedly, ten times or more. The V gene is TRBV6-2 or TRBV6-3, the J gene TRBJ1-2; no definite D call. Germline V lookup: CDR1 MNHEY, CDR2 SVGEGT. The CDR3 is 15 residues long. The V and J ends lost 5 bases and 0 bases respectively, with 13 bases between them. In DNA form, the CDR3 reads TGTGCCAGCAGTAACCTAATTGGGGCTAACTATGGCTACACCTTC. Translated: CASSNLIGANYGYTF.

As for this clonotype: A much larger clone lies a single base off, so this may be a read error. The chain uses TRBV30 and TRBJ2-1; possibly TRBD2 for D (6 bases). The CDR3 is 16 amino acids. CDR1 and CDR2 (germline): GTSNPN, SVGIG (reference sequence). V lost 3 bases, J lost 0 bases, and 15 bases lay in between. The DNA of the CDR3 is TGTGCCTGGAGGGCCCCGACTAGATCCTCCTACAATGAGCAGTTCTTC. Protein sequence: CAWRAPTRSSYNEQFF. Drawing the rest from reference TRBV30 and TRBJ2-1, the complete variable domain is SQTIHQWPATLVQPVGSPLSLECTVEGTSNPNLYWYRQAAGRGLQLLFYSVGIGQISSEVPQNLSASRPQDRQFILSSKKLLLSDSGFYLCAWRAPTRSSYNEQFFGPGTRLTVL.

The chain combines TRBV12-3 or TRBV12-4 with TRBJ2-2, with D possibly TRBD2 on 6 matching bases. V was pared by 5 bases and J by 1 base, with 14 bases between. CDR3 length equals 16 residues. The CDR3 nucleotides are TGTGCCAGCAGTCCACAGACTAGAGAGAACACCGGGGAGCTGTTTTTT. It specifies CASSPQTRENTGELFF.

This clonotype came up many times. The J gene is TRBJ1-1, the V gene TRBV10-3; 8 bases align to TRBD1. V was pared by 5 bases and J by 1 base, with 3 bases of the junction left unmatched. Germline V gene sequence: CDR1 ENHRY, CDR2 SYGVKD. The CDR3 contains 14 residues. The CDR3 region has the DNA TGTGCCATCAGTTCCGGACAGGGGAACACTGAAGCTTTCTTT. It translates to CAISSGQGNTEAFF.

The chain recombines TRBV12-5 with TRBJ2-1; no definite D call. This CDR3 is 11 amino acids long. V was pared by 6 bases and J by 6 bases, with 6 bases between. From germline, CDR1 is LGHNT and CDR2 FRNRAP. The chain's CDR3 is CASGEGNEQFF. CDR3 in DNA: TGTGCTAGTGGAGAAGGCAATGAGCAGTTCTTC.

This clonotype was counted ten times or more. The chain uses TRBV27 and TRBJ2-1; TRBD2 aligns across 9 bases. CDR1 and CDR2 (germline): MNHEY, SMNVEV (reference sequence). Trimming took 6 bases from V and 6 from J; bases not matched to a gene: 15. The CDR3 extends over 17 amino acids. The CDR3 region is CASSPLAGVGTGNEQFF. The DNA for the CDR3 is TGTGCCAGCAGCCCATTAGCGGGAGTGGGTACGGGCAATGAGCAGTTCTTC.

This clonotype was counted ten times or more. This chain's CDR3 is CASSSQREIGTDTQYF. In DNA form, the CDR3 reads TGCGCCAGCAGCTCCCAGCGGGAAATCGGCACAGATACGCAGTATTTT. The V call is TRBV5-1, the J call TRBJ2-3, with 7 bases fitting TRBD2. The V gene's germline CDR1 is SGHRS and CDR2 YFSETQ. The CDR3 totals 16 residues. V lost 3 bases, J lost 1 base, and 8 bases stayed unmatched. The full variable domain, completed using reference TRBV5-1 and TRBJ2-3, is KAGVTQTPRYLIKTRGQQVTLSCSPISGHRSVSWYQQTPGQGLQFLFEYFSETQRNKGNFPGRFSGRQFSNSRSEMNVSTLELGDSALYLCASSSQREIGTDTQYFGPGTRLTVL.

This clonotype was observed at least ten times. The chain employs TRBV6-1 and TRBJ2-7; D unresolved. V lost 1 base and J 0 bases, leaving 13 bases between the germline ends. This CDR3 comprises 16 residues. Germline CDR1 MNHNS, CDR2 SASEGT. CDR3 loop: CASSEEGGTPSYEQYF. In DNA, the CDR3 is TGTGCCAGCAGTGAAGAGGGCGGAACTCCCTCCTACGAGCAGTACTTC.

This clonotype came up a few times. A much bigger clone sits one base away, suggesting this may be a read error. The conserved phenylalanine or tryptophan normally closing the CDR3 is absent here, so this likely arose from a read error. The CDR3 DNA sequence: TGTGCCTGCCACAGGACTAGCGATGAGCAGTTCTCC. It translates to CACHRTSDEQFS. The genes are TRBV6-2 or TRBV6-3 and TRBJ2-1, with 9 bases aligning to TRBD2. The CDR3 loop spans 12 amino acids. V shed 11 bases, J shed 8 bases, and the junction held 7 bases outside the gene matches. CDR1 MNHEY and CDR2 SVGEGT come from the germline V gene.

At least ten counts were recorded for this clonotype. This chain connects TRBV30 to TRBJ1-2, with D possibly TRBD1 on 5 matching bases. This CDR3 spans 15 amino acids. Trimming stripped 4 bases from V and 2 bases from J, with 17 bases between. Germline CDR1 and CDR2: GTSNPN and SVGIG (reference sequence). For the CDR3, the DNA is TGTGCCTGGAAAGCCGGGACCCAAAGCAACTATGGCTACACCTTC. It encodes CAWKAGTQSNYGYTF.

The chain recombines TRBV4-1 with TRBJ1-4; a weak D match, TRBD1 (5 bases). Trimming stripped 0 bases from V and 7 bases from J, with 15 bases between. In germline, CDR1 is MGHRA, CDR2 YSYEKL. The length of the CDR3 is 16 residues. This CDR3 is CASSQDGRGSSEKLFF. The CDR3 DNA reads as TGCGCCAGCAGCCAAGATGGGCGGGGGTCTAGTGAAAAACTGTTTTTT.

This clonotype was counted between two and nine times. The rearrangement uses TRBV6-2 or TRBV6-3 and TRBJ2-2; tentative D call: TRBD1 (6 bases). Germline lookup yields CDR1 MNHEY and CDR2 SVGEGT. V lost 7 bases and J 3 bases, leaving 12 bases between the germline ends. The CDR3 consists of 14 residues. CDR3 bases: TGTGCCAGCATAAGGGGGTCCGACACCGGGGAGCTGTTTTTT. This sequence encodes CASIRGSDTGELFF.

This clonotype has ten or more counts. This chain uses TRBV20-1 with TRBJ2-1; TRBD1 aligns across 7 bases. The CDR3 sequence is 15 residues long. V dropped 2 bases and J dropped 0; count of bases not matched to a gene: 4. Per the germline V gene, CDR1 is DFQATT and CDR2 is SNEGSKA (reference sequence). The CDR3 DNA reads TGCAGTGCTAGATCCGGGACAGCCTCCTACAATGAGCAGTTCTTC. Translation: CSARSGTASYNEQFF.

This clonotype has at least ten counts. The CDR3 DNA follows: TGCAGTGTCGGGACTAGCGGGAGGTGGAATGAGCAGTTCTTC. This codes for CSVGTSGRWNEQFF. The J gene is TRBJ2-1, the V gene TRBV20-1, with 15 bases aligning to TRBD2. Unmatched junction bases numbered 5, after V lost 7 bases and J lost 7 bases. CDR1 is DFQATT and CDR2 is SNEGSKA in the germline V gene (reference sequence). This CDR3 region has 14 residues.

This clonotype was picked up many times. The chain recombines TRBV5-1 with TRBJ1-4, with TRBD1 identical over 7 bases. The V segment lost 3 bases and the J segment 0 bases; nucleotides outside the gene matches: 5. CDR1 is SGHRS and CDR2 is YFSETQ in the germline V gene. This CDR3 has 16 residues. The CDR3 spells CASSWGDRATNEKLFF. CDR3 DNA sequence: TGCGCCAGCAGCTGGGGGGACAGAGCAACTAATGAAAAACTGTTTTTT. Combining the CDR3 with reference TRBV5-1 and TRBJ1-4 gives the whole variable domain KAGVTQTPRYLIKTRGQQVTLSCSPISGHRSVSWYQQTPGQGLQFLFEYFSETQRNKGNFPGRFSGRQFSNSRSEMNVSTLELGDSALYLCASSWGDRATNEKLFFGSGTQLSVL.

In regard to this clonotype: Just one base apart from a much larger clone, this may be a read error. CDR3 in amino acids: CGSSPRAGTQYF. The CDR3 DNA reads as TGTGGCAGCAGCCCCCGGGCGGGGACCCAGTACTTC. The V call is TRBV12-3 or TRBV12-4, the J call TRBJ2-3, with D tentatively TRBD2 (5 bases). The J call could be wrong; TRBJ2-5 is a better fit for the DNA end. This CDR3 has 12 amino acids.

This clonotype has ten or more counts. This chain connects TRBV5-5 to TRBJ2-5; either TRBD1 or TRBD2 may fit D (5 bases each). The V gene's germline CDR1 is SGHKS and CDR2 YYEKEE (reference sequence). V lost 1 base to trimming and J lost 1 base, with 11 bases between them. The CDR3 has 15 residues. DNA for the CDR3: TGTGCCAGCAGCTTGAGGGCCGGGACCCAAGAGACCCAGTACTTC. This translates into CASSLRAGTQETQYF.

On this clonotype: A read error may be the cause here, since a much bigger clone is one base away. The gene calls are TRBV15 and TRBJ1-1; a possible D gene is TRBD1 (6 bases). CDR3 length: 17 residues. The germline gives CDR1 LNHNV, CDR2 YYDKDF (reference sequence). The CDR3 spells CATSRVPNRAMNAEAFF. DNA of the CDR3: TGTGCCACCAGCAGGGTCCCTAACAGGGCCATGAACGCTGAAGCTTTCTTT.

The chain employs TRBV20-1 and TRBJ2-1; D call uncertain. The germline V gene has CDR1 DFQATT and CDR2 SNEGSKA (reference sequence). CDR3 length: 13 amino acids. V lost 4 bases to trimming and J lost 0 bases, with 7 bases between them. In DNA, the CDR3 is TGCAGTGCTACCTGGAGCTCCTACAATGAGCAGTTCTTC. Its protein is CSATWSSYNEQFF.